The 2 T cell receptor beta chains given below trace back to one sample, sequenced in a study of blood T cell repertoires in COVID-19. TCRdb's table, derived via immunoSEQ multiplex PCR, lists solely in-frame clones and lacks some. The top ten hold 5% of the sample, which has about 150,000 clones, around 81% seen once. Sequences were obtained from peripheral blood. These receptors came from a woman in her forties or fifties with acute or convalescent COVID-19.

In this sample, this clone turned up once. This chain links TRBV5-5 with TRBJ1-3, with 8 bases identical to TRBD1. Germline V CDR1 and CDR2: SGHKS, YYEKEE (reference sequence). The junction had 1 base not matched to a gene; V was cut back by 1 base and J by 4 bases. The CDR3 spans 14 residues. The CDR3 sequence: CASSLQGAGNTIYF. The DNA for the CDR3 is TGTGCCAGCAGCTTGCAGGGGGCGGGAAACACCATATATTTT.

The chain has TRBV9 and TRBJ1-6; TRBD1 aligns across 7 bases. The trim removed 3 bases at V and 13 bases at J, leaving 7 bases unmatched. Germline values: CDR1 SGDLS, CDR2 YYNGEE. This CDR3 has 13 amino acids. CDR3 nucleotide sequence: TGTGCCAGCAGCGCAGCACAACAGGGGCCCCTCCACTTT. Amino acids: CASSAAQQGPLHF.